Listed below are T cell receptor beta chains from one sample, sequenced in a study of T cell clones after liver transplantation. Produced via immunoSEQ multiplex PCR; TCRdb's table is partial and in-frame only. This sample carries fewer than 85,000 clones, about 80% of them seen once, and the ten largest clones take 0.79%. Here the sequenced sample was CD4+ T cells from blood, taken 12 months after liver transplant. These receptors were collected from a human patient who received a liver transplant. Some T cells may possibly be graft donor cells. The CDR3 runs from the conserved cysteine through the conserved F or W. A D gene is named only where the DNA matches it firmly. The size of a clone is reported for some rows only, either as once, few or many, or as a class for expanded clones.

cdr3_aa,cdr3_nt,clone_size,j_call,d_call,v_call
CASSYYTTQPNQPQHF,TGTGCCAGCAGTTACTATACAACACAGCCTAATCAGCCCCAGCATTTT,-,TRBJ1-5,-,TRBV6-6
CASSLPQGLSGANVLTF,TGCGCCAGCAGCTTACCTCAGGGGCTCTCTGGGGCCAACGTCCTGACTTTC,-,TRBJ2-6,-,TRBV5-1
CASSLMRLAPHEQYF,TGTGCCAGCAGCTTGATGCGACTAGCGCCCCACGAGCAGTACTTC,-,TRBJ2-7,TRBD2,TRBV7-2
CASSPTSQTSGRVREQYF,TGTGCCAGCAGCCCAACTTCCCAGACTAGCGGGAGAGTGAGGGAGCAGTACTTC,-,TRBJ2-7,TRBD2,TRBV5-4
CSVTTGETQYF,TGCAGTGTCACAACGGGAGAGACCCAGTACTTC,few,TRBJ2-5,-,TRBV20-1
CAISIGLADLYEQYF,TGTGCCATCAGTATTGGACTAGCGGATCTCTACGAGCAGTACTTC,-,TRBJ2-7,TRBD2,TRBV10-3
CASSYRGEGTGELFF,TGTGCCAGCAGTTATCGGGGGGAAGGCACCGGGGAGCTGTTTTTT,-,TRBJ2-2,TRBD2,TRBV28
CASSLSGSLTDTQYF,TGTGCCAGCAGCCTTAGCGGGAGCCTCACAGATACGCAGTATTTT,-,TRBJ2-3,TRBD2,TRBV11-2
CASRDRGQEKLFF,TGTGCCAGCAGGGACAGGGGGCAAGAAAAACTGTTTTTT,-,TRBJ1-4,TRBD1,TRBV28
CASSSMTVPYNEQFF,TGTGCCAGCAGTTCCATGACAGTCCCCTACAATGAGCAGTTCTTC,-,TRBJ2-1,-,TRBV28
CASMPGGPGEQYF,TGTGCCAGCATGCCTGGGGGGCCGGGGGAGCAGTACTTC,-,TRBJ2-7,-,TRBV5-8
CASSSLPSSGGIYEQYF,TGCGCCAGCAGCTCCCTCCCATCTAGCGGGGGGATCTACGAGCAGTACTTC,-,TRBJ2-7,TRBD2,TRBV5-1
CASSLGVWGQPALYGYTF,TGTGCCAGCAGCTTAGGAGTCTGGGGCCAACCCGCCCTCTATGGCTACACCTTC,-,TRBJ1-2,-,TRBV11-2
CASRGQKNEKLFF,TGTGCCAGTAGAGGACAGAAGAATGAAAAACTGTTTTTT,-,TRBJ1-4,-,TRBV19
CAWGRTVTGELFF,TGTGCCTGGGGGCGGACAGTCACCGGGGAGCTGTTTTTT,-,TRBJ2-2,-,TRBV30
CASSLAGGRNTQYF,TGTGCCTCCTCACTAGCGGGAGGGCGTAATACGCAGTATTTT,-,TRBJ2-3,TRBD2,TRBV30
CASSYSTGSTEAFF,TGTGCCAGCAGTTACTCGACGGGGTCCACTGAAGCTTTCTTT,once,TRBJ1-1,-,TRBV6-5
CASSVAAGRGRYEQYF,TGTGCCAGCAGCGTAGCCGCAGGGAGGGGGCGGTACGAGCAGTACTTC,-,TRBJ2-7,-,TRBV9
CAAGAGSNSNQPQHF,TGTGCCGCGGGGGCCGGATCAAATAGCAATCAGCCCCAGCATTTT,-,TRBJ1-5,-,TRBV7-9
CASSPPGLEAFF,TGTGCCAGCAGTCCGCCGGGACTTGAAGCTTTCTTT,once,TRBJ1-1,-,TRBV28
CASRTSGTSTDTQYF,TGTGCCAGTCGGACTAGCGGGACTAGCACAGATACGCAGTATTTT,-,TRBJ2-3,TRBD2,TRBV2
CASFPGQGSYGYTF,TGTGCCTCCTTTCCGGGACAGGGAAGCTATGGCTACACCTTC,once,TRBJ1-2,TRBD1,TRBV10-3
CASADRNYYATNEKLFF,TGCGCCAGTGCGGACAGAAACTATTATGCAACTAATGAAAAACTGTTTTTT,-,TRBJ1-4,-,TRBV4-1
CASSQVAGATDTQYF,TGTGCCAGCTCACAGGTAGCGGGGGCCACAGATACGCAGTATTTT,-,TRBJ2-3,TRBD2,TRBV18
CASSLTDRGETQYF,TGTGCCAGCAGTTTAACGGACAGGGGTGAGACCCAGTACTTC,once,TRBJ2-5,TRBD1,TRBV28
CASSRDLGGYQPQHF,TGTGCCAGCAGTCGGGACCTAGGGGGGTACCAGCCCCAGCATTTT,-,TRBJ1-5,-,TRBV28
CAWRLGQASYGYTF,TGTGCCTGGAGGCTGGGACAGGCGAGCTATGGCTACACCTTC,once,TRBJ1-2,TRBD1,TRBV30
CASSVIGTGDTEAFF,TGTGCCAGCTCAGTAATCGGGACAGGGGACACTGAAGCTTTCTTT,-,TRBJ1-1,TRBD1,TRBV18
CASSNTEAFF,TGTGCCAGTTCGAACACTGAAGCTTTCTTT,-,TRBJ1-1,-,TRBV28
CASSESGGLYGYTF,TGTGCCAGCAGTGAATCAGGGGGCCTGTATGGCTACACCTTC,few,TRBJ1-2,TRBD1,TRBV25-1
CASSTGGGTVPYEQYF,TGTGCCAGCAGCACTGGGGGGGGGACGGTACCCTACGAGCAGTACTTC,-,TRBJ2-7,-,TRBV21-1
CASSLGLRALNTEAFF,TGTGCCAGCAGCTTAGGTCTCCGGGCGTTGAACACTGAAGCTTTCTTT,-,TRBJ1-1,-,TRBV11-2
CASSRGGGVEQYF,TGTGCCAGCAGCCGAGGGGGAGGGGTCGAGCAGTACTTC,once,TRBJ2-7,-,TRBV11-2
CASSRGGTGELFF,TGTGCCAGCAGCAGGGGGGGGACCGGGGAGCTGTTTTTT,-,TRBJ2-2,-,TRBV28
CASSAGSRSYNEQFF,TGTGCCAGCAGTGCGGGTTCGCGGTCGTACAATGAGCAGTTCTTC,-,TRBJ2-1,-,TRBV2
CASRNGLAGRYTDTQYF,TGCGCCAGCAGAAACGGACTAGCGGGGAGATACACAGATACGCAGTATTTT,-,TRBJ2-3,TRBD2,TRBV5-1
CASRVVDTQYF,TGTGCCAGCCGAGTTGTAGATACGCAGTATTTT,-,TRBJ2-3,-,TRBV25-1
CASSLGGGITYEQYF,TGTGCCAGCAGTTTAGGGGGTGGGATTACCTACGAGCAGTACTTC,-,TRBJ2-7,-,TRBV28
CASSLGPGLGTEAFF,TGTGCCAGCAGCTTGGGACCAGGGTTGGGCACTGAAGCTTTCTTT,-,TRBJ1-1,-,TRBV7-9
CATSRGSWSSYEQYF,TGTGCCACCAGCAGAGGATCTTGGAGCTCCTACGAGCAGTACTTC,-,TRBJ2-7,-,TRBV15
CASSPLSGANSNQPQHF,TGTGCCAGCTCACCACTTTCGGGGGCAAATAGCAATCAGCCCCAGCATTTT,few,TRBJ1-5,-,TRBV18
CASSPEIMGSTEAFF,TGTGCCAGCTCACCCGAGATAATGGGGAGCACTGAAGCTTTCTTT,-,TRBJ1-1,-,TRBV18